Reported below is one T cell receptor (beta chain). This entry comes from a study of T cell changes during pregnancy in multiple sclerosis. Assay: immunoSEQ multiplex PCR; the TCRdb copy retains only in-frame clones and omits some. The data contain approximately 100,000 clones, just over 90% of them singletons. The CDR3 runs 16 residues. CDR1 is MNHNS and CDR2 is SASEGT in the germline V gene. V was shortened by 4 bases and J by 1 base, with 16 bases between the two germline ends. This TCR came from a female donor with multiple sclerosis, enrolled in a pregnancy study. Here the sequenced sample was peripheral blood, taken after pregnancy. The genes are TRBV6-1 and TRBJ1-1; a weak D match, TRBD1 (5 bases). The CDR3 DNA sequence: TGTGCCAGCAGTGGGTTCACATTCCAGGGGAACACTGAAGCTTTCTTT. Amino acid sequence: CASSGFTFQGNTEAFF.